Presented here are 8 T cell receptor beta chains from one specimen sequenced in a study of T cell repertoires in cytomegalovirus infection. TCRdb re-analysed the reads in MiXCR, keeping a single row per CDR3 protein. Of under 90,000 distinct CDR3 sequences listed, 20% to 25% are singletons. Their target antigens are unknown. The specimen sequenced was PBMCs, sequenced either directly or after in vitro stimulation (not recorded which). Receptors were obtained from a human donor in good health (CMV status not recorded). Some clones in this sample may be carry-over from other donors' samples.

This clonotype was counted many times. The rearrangement joins TRBV7-2 to TRBJ2-2; 11 nucleotides agree with TRBD1. V was clipped by 5 bases and J by 5 bases; unmatched bases: 4. The CDR3 has 15 amino acids. In germline, CDR1 is SGHTA, CDR2 FQGNSA. The CDR3 region has the DNA TGTGCCAGCAGCCCGGGACAGGGGGGAACCGGGGAGCTGTTTTTT. Protein: CASSPGQGGTGELFF. Full variable domain (outside the CDR3, taken from reference TRBV7-2 and TRBJ2-2): GAGVSQSPSNKVTEKGKDVELRCDPISGHTALYWYRQSLGQGLEFLIYFQGNSAPDKSGLPSDRFSAERTGGSVSTLTIQRTQQEDSAVYLCASSPGQGGTGELFFGEGSRLTVL.

The rearrangement links TRBV12-5 to TRBJ2-5, with D uncertain. Trimming left V 7 bases short and J 5 bases short, with 8 bases between. The CDR3 loop spans 11 amino acids. Germline CDR1 reads LGHNT; CDR2 reads FRNRAP. The CDR3 DNA reads TGTGCTAGTGCCTCAAGGGAGACCCAGTACTTC. It codes for CASASRETQYF.

This clonotype occurred a few times. The chain employs TRBV4-1 and TRBJ2-5, with 8 bases lining up with TRBD1. The ends lost 4 bases at V and 0 bases at J; junction bases unmatched: 4. This CDR3 is 15 amino acids long. Germline CDR1 MGHRA, CDR2 YSYEKL. CDR3 DNA: TGCGCCAGCAGCCCCGGGACAGGCGACCAAGAGACCCAGTACTTC. This sequence encodes CASSPGTGDQETQYF.

This clonotype was observed at least ten times. This rearrangement joins TRBV7-2 to TRBJ2-7; 10 positions agree with TRBD2. V shed 1 base, J shed 3 bases, and the junction held 3 bases outside the gene matches. Germline V lookup: CDR1 SGHTA, CDR2 FQGNSA. The CDR3 spans 15 residues. The chain's CDR3 is CASSLGTSGYYEQYF. The DNA of the CDR3 is TGTGCCAGCAGCTTAGGGACTAGCGGCTACTACGAGCAGTACTTC.

This clonotype was recorded a few times. J is TRBJ1-1 and V is TRBV28; unclear D gene. V was clipped by 3 bases and J by 0 bases, with 11 bases between them. CDR1 and CDR2 (germline): MDHEN, SYDVKM. CDR3 length: 15 residues. CDR3 nucleotide sequence: TGTGCCAGCAGTTTTGCAGGACCCATGAACACTGAAGCTTTCTTT. Residues: CASSFAGPMNTEAFF.

This clonotype has a handful of counts. The CDR3 loop is CATSRDPGQETQYF. The CDR3 coding sequence is TGTGCCACCAGCAGAGATCCAGGCCAAGAGACCCAGTACTTC. V is TRBV15 and J is TRBJ2-5; D remains ambiguous. Trimming left V 0 bases short and J 1 base short, with 6 bases between. Germline values: CDR1 LNHNV, CDR2 YYDKDF (reference sequence). The CDR3 runs to 14 residues.

At least ten counts were recorded for this clonotype. J is TRBJ1-1 and V is TRBV7-6; D uncertain. There are 15 residues in the CDR3. The V end lost 5 bases, the J end lost 3 bases, and 16 bases lay between the germline ends. Germline V CDR1 and CDR2: SGHVS, FNYEAQ. The CDR3 region is CASSHKNGLDTEAFF. The CDR3 nucleotides are TGTGCCAGCAGCCACAAGAACGGTTTAGACACTGAAGCTTTCTTT. The variable domain in full, with the rest retrieved from reference TRBV7-6 and TRBJ1-1, is GAGVSQSPRYKVTKRGQDVALRCDPISGHVSLYWYRQALGQGPEFLTYFNYEAQQDKSGLPNDRFSAERPEGSISTLTIQRTEQRDSAMYRCASSHKNGLDTEAFFGQGTRLTVV.

This clonotype was recorded a few times. The chain joins TRBV25-1 to TRBJ1-3; D is unclear. Trimming took off 8 bases at V and 2 bases at J, with 10 bases between the two ends. CDR1 is MGHDK, CDR2 SYGVNS, per germline. This CDR3 region has 13 residues. This CDR3 is CASREAAGNTIYF. CDR3 bases: TGTGCCAGCCGGGAGGCGGCTGGAAACACCATATATTTT.